The 10 T cell receptor beta chains below all came from one sample that was sequenced in a study of blood T cell repertoires in COVID-19. Data came from immunoSEQ multiplex PCR; TCRdb stores just in-frame clones and leaves some out. The repertoire includes roughly 150,000 clones, approximately 80% of them detected once, and about two fifths sits in the top ten. The sample comprised peripheral blood. All receptors come from a human donor in a cohort sampled during active COVID-19.

This clone was recorded once. CDR3 coding DNA: TGTGCCACTTCTCGAAGACAGGGCCCGAGCAATCAGCCCCAGCATTTT. It yields the protein CATSRRQGPSNQPQHF. The rearrangement uses TRBV19 and TRBJ1-5; 7 nucleotides match TRBD1. With 10 bases clipped from V and 1 base from J, the junction kept 13 bases outside the gene matches. Germline lookup yields CDR1 LNHDA and CDR2 SQIVND (reference sequence). The CDR3 has 16 amino acids.

This chain uses TRBV3-1 (or the pseudogene TRBV3-2) with TRBJ2-3, with 7 bases aligning to TRBD2. This CDR3 comprises 14 residues. Germline V CDR1 and CDR2: LGHDT, YNNKEL (reference sequence). Trimming at V came to 1 base and at J to 3 bases, leaving 1 base not matched to a gene. The DNA of the CDR3 is TGTGCCAGCAGCCAAGCAGCGGGAACAGATACGCAGTATTTT. It codes for CASSQAAGTDTQYF.

This clone came up a few times. V usage is TRBV3-1 (or the pseudogene TRBV3-2) and J usage is TRBJ2-2, with D possibly matching TRBD2 (5 bases). This CDR3 contains 13 residues. CDR1 and CDR2 (germline): LGHDT, YNNKEL (reference sequence). V shed 1 base and J shed 7 bases, with 7 bases lying between them. The DNA of the CDR3 is TGTGCCAGCAGCCAAGTCCGGGGCGGGGAGCTGTTTTTT. Protein sequence: CASSQVRGGELFF.

The count of this clone is one. V usage is TRBV10-3 and J usage is TRBJ2-3, with 12 bases aligning to TRBD2. The CDR3 has 15 amino acids. Germline V gene sequence: CDR1 ENHRY, CDR2 SYGVKD. J lost 6 bases, V lost 3 bases, and 4 bases had no gene match. CDR3 in amino acids: CAISELAGGGDTQYF. The CDR3 region has the DNA TGTGCCATCAGTGAACTAGCGGGAGGTGGGGATACGCAGTATTTT.

The J gene is TRBJ1-2, the V gene TRBV19; TRBD1 is a possible D gene (6 bases). The CDR3 contains 14 residues. Germline V gives CDR1 LNHDA, CDR2 SQIVND (reference sequence). V was trimmed by 10 bases and J by 4 bases, leaving 19 bases between them. CDR3 in DNA: TGTGCCACTACTTCGGACAGCTTCGGCTATGGCTACACCTTC. This gives the protein CATTSDSFGYGYTF.

This chain joins TRBV3-1 (or the pseudogene TRBV3-2) and TRBJ1-1; D call uncertain. Germline assignment: CDR1 LGHDT and CDR2 YNNKEL (reference sequence). V shed 1 base and J shed 4 bases, with 10 bases lying between them. This CDR3 has 14 amino acids. The CDR3 nucleotides are TGTGCCAGCAGCCAAGCGGGGAGGAGCACTGAAGCTTTCTTT. It is translated as CASSQAGRSTEAFF.

CDR3 residues: CASSVGTVATDTQYF. The CDR3 DNA reads TGTGCCAGCAGCGTAGGGACAGTGGCCACAGATACGCAGTATTTT. The V gene is TRBV9, the J gene TRBJ2-3; a possible D gene is TRBD1 (6 bases). This CDR3 has 15 residues. Germline V CDR1 and CDR2: SGDLS, YYNGEE. V shed 0 bases and J shed 2 bases, with 10 bases lying between them.

The chain carries TRBV4-1 and TRBJ2-3, with TRBD1 identical over 10 bases. Per the germline V gene, CDR1 is MGHRA and CDR2 is YSYEKL. V was clipped by 3 bases and J by 4 bases; unmatched bases: 4. This CDR3 spans 15 amino acids. The CDR3 nucleotides read TGCGCCAGCAGCCAGGGACAGGGGAAGGCAGATACGCAGTATTTT. Its protein product is CASSQGQGKADTQYF.

This clone was counted only a few times. V gene TRBV6-2 or TRBV6-3 combines with J gene TRBJ1-1; tentative D call: TRBD1 (6 bases). Trimming pared 2 bases from V and 1 base from J, leaving 11 bases between. Germline V gene sequence: CDR1 MNHEY, CDR2 SVGEGT. The CDR3 contains 15 residues. Here the CDR3 DNA reads TGTGCCAGCAGTTACCGCGGACAGCAGAACACTGAAGCTTTCTTT. Protein sequence: CASSYRGQQNTEAFF.

V is TRBV6-1 and J is TRBJ1-1, with D tentatively TRBD1 (5 bases). The CDR3 consists of 14 residues. Looked up from germline, CDR1 is MNHNS and CDR2 is SASEGT. Trimming left V 1 base short and J 0 bases short, with 6 bases between. The CDR3 bases are TGTGCCAGCAGTGAAGGCAGGGTGAACACTGAAGCTTTCTTT. Translated, it gives CASSEGRVNTEAFF.